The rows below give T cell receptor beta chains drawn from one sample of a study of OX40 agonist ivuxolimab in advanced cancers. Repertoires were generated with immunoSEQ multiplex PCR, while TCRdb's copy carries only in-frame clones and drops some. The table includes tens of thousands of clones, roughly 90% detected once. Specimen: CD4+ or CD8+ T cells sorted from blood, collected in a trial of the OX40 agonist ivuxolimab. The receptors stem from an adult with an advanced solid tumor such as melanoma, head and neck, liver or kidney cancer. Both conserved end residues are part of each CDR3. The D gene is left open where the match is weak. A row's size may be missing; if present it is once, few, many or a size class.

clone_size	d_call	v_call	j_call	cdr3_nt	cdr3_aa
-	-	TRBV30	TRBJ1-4	TGTGCCTGGAGTGTCGGGGGAACTAATGAAAAACTGTTTTTT	CAWSVGGTNEKLFF
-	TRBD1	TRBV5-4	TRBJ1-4	TGTGCCAGCAGCGGGGGACAGCTGGGATCCGAAAAACTGTTTTTT	CASSGGQLGSEKLFF
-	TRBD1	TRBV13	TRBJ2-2	TGTGCCAGCAGCCCCGGCCGTGTAGGGGGCCGCACCGGGGAGCTGTTTTTT	CASSPGRVGGRTGELFF
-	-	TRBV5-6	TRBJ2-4	TGTGCCAGCAGCCCCTTGAGCATTCACAAAAACATTCAGTACTTC	CASSPLSIHKNIQYF
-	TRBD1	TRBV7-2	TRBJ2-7	TGTGCCAGCAGCTTAGTCGACAGGGATTACGAGCAGTACTTC	CASSLVDRDYEQYF
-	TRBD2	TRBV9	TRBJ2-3	TGTGCCAGCAGCGTAGGGGGGACTAGCGGGAGAGATACGCAGTATTTT	CASSVGGTSGRDTQYF
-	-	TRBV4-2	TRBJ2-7	TGTGCCAGCAGCCCCTCAACGACAGCCAAACACTCCAACGAGCAGTACTTC	CASSPSTTAKHSNEQYF
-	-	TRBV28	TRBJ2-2	TGTGCCAGCAGGGTGGGGTTGGCGAACACCGGGGAGCTGTTTTTT	CASRVGLANTGELFF
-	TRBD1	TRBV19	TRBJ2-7	TGTGCCAGTAGTCCCCGGACAGGGCCTTACGAGCAGTACTTC	CASSPRTGPYEQYF
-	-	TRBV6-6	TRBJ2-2	TGTGCCAGCAGTTACTCTGGGGGGGAGCTGTTTTTT	CASSYSGGELFF
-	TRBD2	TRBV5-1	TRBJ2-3	TGCGCCAGCAGCTTAACTAGCGTGAGCACAGATACGCAGTATTTT	CASSLTSVSTDTQYF
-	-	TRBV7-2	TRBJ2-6	TGTGCCAGCAGCTTAGTTTCGGTAACAGGGGCCAACGTCCTGACTTTC	CASSLVSVTGANVLTF
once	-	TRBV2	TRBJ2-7	TGCGCCAGCAGTGAAGCGCCGGGGAGCTCCTACGAGCAGTACTTC	CASSEAPGSSYEQYF
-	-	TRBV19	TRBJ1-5	TGTGCCAGTAGTTCGGGGTCCTTCCCCAGCAATCAGCCCCAGCATTTT	CASSSGSFPSNQPQHF
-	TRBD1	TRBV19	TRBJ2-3	TGTGCCCCTGAGCGAGAGAGGGGGCCAGATACGCAGTATTTT	CAPERERGPDTQYF
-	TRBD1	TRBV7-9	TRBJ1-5	TGTGCCAGCAGCAATACAGGGGGGCATCAGCCCCAGCATTTT	CASSNTGGHQPQHF
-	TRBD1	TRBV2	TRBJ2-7	TGTGCCAGCAGTGTTAGGACAGGTGGCGAGCAGTACTTC	CASSVRTGGEQYF
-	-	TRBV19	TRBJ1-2	TGTGCCAGTAGTATAGACCCTAGGTATGGCTACACCTTC	CASSIDPRYGYTF
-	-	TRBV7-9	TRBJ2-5	TGTGCCAGCAGCTCAGGGGGACTATTGGAGGAGACCCAGTACTTC	CASSSGGLLEETQYF
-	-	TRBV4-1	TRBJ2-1	TGCGCCAGCAGAAACCCCGGGGGCTACAATGAGCAGTTCTTC	CASRNPGGYNEQFF
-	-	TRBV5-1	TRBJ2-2	TGCGCCAGCAGCCTTCAGGAGAACACCGGGGAGCTGTTTTTT	CASSLQENTGELFF
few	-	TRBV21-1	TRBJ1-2	TGTGCCAGCAGCAAAGCCGGGGACCACTATGGCTACACCTTC	CASSKAGDHYGYTF
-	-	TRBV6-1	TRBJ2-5	TGTGCCAGCTCCCAAGAGACCCAGTACTTC	CASSQETQYF
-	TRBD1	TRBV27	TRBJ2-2	TGTGCCAGCAGTTTTACAGGGGGGTGGACCGGGGAGCTGTTTTTT	CASSFTGGWTGELFF
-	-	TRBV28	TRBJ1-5	TGTGCCAGCAGCCCCCCCGACCTCTGGGGCAATCAGCCCCAGCATTTT	CASSPPDLWGNQPQHF
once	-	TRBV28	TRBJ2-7	TGTGCCACTTACAAGGCCCCCTACGAGCAGTACTTC	CATYKAPYEQYF
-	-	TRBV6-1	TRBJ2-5	TGTGCCAGCAGTGATTGGCCTCTTCAAGAGACCCAGTACTTC	CASSDWPLQETQYF
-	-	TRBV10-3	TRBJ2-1	TGTGCCACACAACCCGATACCTACAATGAGCAGTTCTTC	CATQPDTYNEQFF
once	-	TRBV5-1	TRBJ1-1	TGCGCCAGCACAGGGTCGGGGACTGAAGCTTTCTTT	CASTGSGTEAFF
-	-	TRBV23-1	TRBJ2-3	TGCGCCAGCAGACTGGAGGGAAGAGGCACAGATACGCAGTATTTT	CASRLEGRGTDTQYF
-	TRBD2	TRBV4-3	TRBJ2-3	TGCGCCAGCAGCCAAACTAGCGGGAGCGCAGATACGCAGTATTTT	CASSQTSGSADTQYF
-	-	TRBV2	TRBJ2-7	TGTGCCAGCAGGAGCTCCTACGAGCAGTACTTC	CASRSSYEQYF
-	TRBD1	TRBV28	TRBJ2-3	TGTGCCAGCAGCCCACCGACAGGGAGCCCTGGCACAGATACGCAGTATTTT	CASSPPTGSPGTDTQYF
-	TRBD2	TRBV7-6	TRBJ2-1	TGTGCCAGCGCAGGGCTAGCGGCCAATGAGCAGTTCTTC	CASAGLAANEQFF
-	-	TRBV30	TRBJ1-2	TGTGCCTGGAGTGCCATAACCCCGGGAGGCTACACCTTC	CAWSAITPGGYTF
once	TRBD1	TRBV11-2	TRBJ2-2	TGTGCCAGCAGCACCACAGGGGGGAAGGCCACCGGGGAGCTGTTTTTT	CASSTTGGKATGELFF
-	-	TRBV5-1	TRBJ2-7	TGCGCCAGCAGCTCCGGGACATTCCTCGAGCAGTACTTC	CASSSGTFLEQYF
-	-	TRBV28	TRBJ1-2	TGTGCCAGCAGCATGACACATTTGAGGACGGGGACCTTC	CASSMTHLRTGTF
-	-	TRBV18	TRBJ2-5	TGTGCCAGCTCACCACCGACAGCTAAAGAGACCCAGTACTTC	CASSPPTAKETQYF
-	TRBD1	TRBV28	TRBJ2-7	TGTGCCAGCAGTCACCGGACAGGTGGGGGATCCTACGAGCAGTACTTC	CASSHRTGGGSYEQYF
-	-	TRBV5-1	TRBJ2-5	TGCGCCAGCAGCTTGCGGAACCAAGAGACCCAGTACTTC	CASSLRNQETQYF
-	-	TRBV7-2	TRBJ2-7	TGTGCCAGCAGCCCAAGGGGTAAACCCTACGAGCAGTACTTC	CASSPRGKPYEQYF
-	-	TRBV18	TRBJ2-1	TGTGCCAGCTCACCACCGGCTAGGGATCGGGAGCAGTTCTTC	CASSPPARDREQFF
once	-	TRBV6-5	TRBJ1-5	TGTGCCAGCAGTTACTCAGTCAATCAGCCCCAGCATTTT	CASSYSVNQPQHF
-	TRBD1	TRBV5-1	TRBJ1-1	TGCGCCAGCAGCGAGGGACAGGGGGCGGCTGAAGCTTTCTTT	CASSEGQGAAEAFF
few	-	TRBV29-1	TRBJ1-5	TGCAGCGTGACGGACGCTAGCAATCAGCCCCAGCATTTT	CSVTDASNQPQHF
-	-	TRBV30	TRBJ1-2	TGTGCCTGGAATTTCTGGACGGGAAAGGATAACTATGGCTACACCTTC	CAWNFWTGKDNYGYTF
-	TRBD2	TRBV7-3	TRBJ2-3	TGTGCCAGCAGCTTCTACGGACTAGCAGCAGATACGCAGTATTTT	CASSFYGLAADTQYF
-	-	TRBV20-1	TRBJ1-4	TGCAGTGCTCCAACTAATGAAAAACTGTTTTTT	CSAPTNEKLFF
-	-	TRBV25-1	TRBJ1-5	TGTGCCAGCAGTGAAGTCGGGATTAATCAGCCCCAGCATTTT	CASSEVGINQPQHF
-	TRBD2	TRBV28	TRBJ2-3	TGTGCCAGCAGTCCACAAGCGGGAGTGGGCACAGATACGCAGTATTTT	CASSPQAGVGTDTQYF
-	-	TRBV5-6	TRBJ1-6	TGTGCCAGCAGCTTGCAAGGGCCCCTCCACTTT	CASSLQGPLHF
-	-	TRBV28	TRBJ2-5	TGTGCCAGCAGCTCAGGACAGCCCCAAGAGACCCAGTACTTC	CASSSGQPQETQYF
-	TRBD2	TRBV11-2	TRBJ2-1	TGTGCCAGCAGCTTGGGGCTAGCGGGTAATGAGCAGTTCTTC	CASSLGLAGNEQFF